The next 18 T cell receptor beta chains were all read from a single sample in a study of blood T cell repertoires in COVID-19 (dated by TCRdb to 2018 to 2021). The method was the immunoSEQ multiplex PCR assay. TCRdb took this table from immuneACCESS and kept in-frame rearrangements with V and J called. Such tables lack part of the clones; where checked against another copy, unresolved V genes explain under half of the gap, and the rest is unexplained. Present in this sample are approximately 72,000 clones, around 90% of which were seen just once. Of the sample, over 25% falls within the top ten clones. The specimen was peripheral blood. Source of these receptors: a man aged 50-60 years with acute or convalescent COVID-19.

This clone was seen a single time. CDR3 nucleotides: TGTGCCAGCAGTCCCAGGACAGGATTGGAAAACATTCAGTACTTC. Translation gives CASSPRTGLENIQYF. This chain connects TRBV27 to TRBJ2-4; 7 bases fit TRBD1. Germline V gene lookup returns CDR1 MNHEY and CDR2 SMNVEV (reference sequence). V was clipped by 5 bases and J by 5 bases; unmatched bases: 9. The CDR3 totals 15 residues.

The rearrangement links TRBV12-3 or TRBV12-4 to TRBJ2-7; D gene unclear. The V end was cut by 2 bases, the J end by 6 bases, with 8 bases between. The CDR3 runs to 12 residues. The CDR3 nucleotides are TGTGCCAGCAGTTTAAACTTATCCGAGCAGTACTTC. Translation: CASSLNLSEQYF.

The chain employs TRBV29-1 and TRBJ2-7, with D possibly being TRBD1 (6 bases). The length of the CDR3 is 13 residues. The V gene lost 7 bases and the J gene lost 3 bases, with 16 bases spanning the gap. Germline CDR1 reads SQVTM; CDR2 reads ANQGSEA. This CDR3 reads CSANAGTYYEQYF. The CDR3 region has the DNA TGCAGCGCCAACGCCGGGACATACTACGAGCAGTACTTC.

This clone came up a few times. The chain links TRBV10-3 to TRBJ1-5; perhaps TRBD1 as D (5 bases). The CDR3 has 13 amino acids. The germline V gene encodes CDR1 ENHRY and CDR2 SYGVKD. V was trimmed by 6 bases and J by 3 bases, leaving 9 bases between them. CDR3 coding DNA: TGTGCCATCAGGACAGAAAACAATCAGCCCCAGCATTTT. Translated, it gives CAIRTENNQPQHF.

The rearrangement joins TRBV5-6 to TRBJ2-5; possibly TRBD2 for D (5 bases). The germline CDR1 and CDR2 sequences are SGHDT and YYEEEE. This CDR3 spans 14 amino acids. V lost 0 bases and J 5 bases, leaving 11 bases between the germline ends. CDR3 amino acids: CASSLGPSTETQYF. Written as DNA, the CDR3 is TGTGCCAGCAGCTTGGGCCCTAGCACGGAGACCCAGTACTTC. The entire variable domain, with the rest obtained from reference TRBV5-6 and TRBJ2-5, is as follows: DAGVTQSPTHLIKTRGQQVTLRCSPKSGHDTVSWYQQALGQGPQFIFQYYEEEERQRGNFPDRFSGHQFPNYSSELNVNALLLGDSALYLCASSLGPSTETQYFGPGTRLLVL.

The rearrangement uses TRBV5-1 and TRBJ1-2; no clear D. Germline V gene sequence: CDR1 SGHRS, CDR2 YFSETQ. V was cut by 5 bases and J by 3 bases, with 14 bases left in between. The length of the CDR3 is 14 residues. The CDR3, as DNA: TGCGCCAGCAGTACGGACGGCGGGGACTATGGCTACACCTTC. This sequence encodes CASSTDGGDYGYTF.

The V call is TRBV10-1, the J call TRBJ2-3; TRBD2 aligns across 8 bases. The CDR3 loop spans 15 amino acids. Germline assignment: CDR1 WNHNN and CDR2 SYGVQD (reference sequence). V dropped 5 bases and J dropped 1; count of bases not matched to a gene: 5. CDR3 sequence: CASSTQAGGTDTQYF. Written as DNA, the CDR3 is TGCGCCAGCAGTACACAAGCGGGAGGCACAGATACGCAGTATTTT.

The gene calls are TRBV19 and TRBJ2-3; TRBD2 aligns across 9 bases. The CDR3 is 17 residues long. V gave up 3 bases and J gave up 5 bases; unmatched junction bases: 12. Germline assignment: CDR1 LNHDA and CDR2 SQIVND (reference sequence). The CDR3 nucleotides are TGTGCCAGTAGTATCTCTTCTACTAGCGGGCTGATAGATACGCAGTATTTT. Translation gives CASSISSTSGLIDTQYF.

V is TRBV7-2 and J is TRBJ1-2; D is possibly TRBD1 (6 bases). Germline V CDR1 and CDR2: SGHTA, FQGNSA. The V end was cut by 4 bases, the J end by 4 bases, with 16 bases between. This CDR3 is built from 15 residues. CDR3 DNA sequence: TGTGCCAGCAGCTCATCGGCGGGGGCGCCCTATGGCTACACCTTC. Translation gives CASSSSAGAPYGYTF. Variable domain in full (rest from reference TRBV7-2 and TRBJ1-2): GAGVSQSPSNKVTEKGKDVELRCDPISGHTALYWYRQSLGQGLEFLIYFQGNSAPDKSGLPSDRFSAERTGGSVSTLTIQRTQQEDSAVYLCASSSSAGAPYGYTFGSGTRLTVV.

The V and J genes are TRBV18 and TRBJ2-2; the D is unclear. The CDR3 covers 16 residues. Between the trimmed V and J ends, which lost 0 bases and 1 base, there was a span of 9 bases. Germline lookup yields CDR1 KGHSH and CDR2 LQKENI. In DNA, the CDR3 is TGTGCCAGCTCACCACCATCACGACAGAACACCGGGGAGCTGTTTTTT. Translation gives CASSPPSRQNTGELFF.

The rearrangement joins TRBV3-1 (or the pseudogene TRBV3-2) to TRBJ1-5; no definite D call. This CDR3 is built from 15 residues. In germline, CDR1 is LGHDT, CDR2 YNNKEL (reference sequence). V lost 0 bases, J lost 0 bases, and 6 bases lay in between. CDR3 region: CASSQDLISNQPQHF. For the CDR3, the DNA is TGTGCCAGCAGCCAAGATCTAATTAGCAATCAGCCCCAGCATTTT.

This rearrangement joins TRBV9 to TRBJ2-5; 7 bases map to TRBD1. The V segment lost 7 bases and the J segment 2 bases; nucleotides outside the gene matches: 5. The V gene's germline CDR1 is SGDLS and CDR2 YYNGEE. The CDR3 runs to 13 residues. The CDR3 sequence is CASSTGPQETQYF. The CDR3 nucleotides are TGTGCCAGCTCGACAGGGCCTCAAGAGACCCAGTACTTC. The whole variable domain, filled in from reference TRBV9 and TRBJ2-5, reads DSGVTQTPKHLITATGQRVTLRCSPRSGDLSVYWYQQSLDQGLQFLIQYYNGEERAKGNILERFSAQQFPDLHSELNLSSLELGDSALYFCASSTGPQETQYFGPGTRLLVL.

CDR3 coding DNA: TGTGCCAGCTTAAAGCCCCTAGCGGGAACCAATGAGCAGTTCTTC. Residues: CASLKPLAGTNEQFF. V and J are TRBV21-1 and TRBJ2-1; TRBD2, the table's D call, was not compared with the DNA. TRBV21-1 constitutes a pseudogene. The CDR3 runs 15 residues.

The CDR3 sequence: CASRSGGGNYGYTF. DNA of the CDR3: TGTGCCAGCAGAAGTGGGGGCGGGAACTATGGCTACACCTTC. The gene calls are TRBV6-5 and TRBJ1-2; TRBD1 might be the D (6 bases). Looked up from germline, CDR1 is MNHEY and CDR2 is SVGAGI. Trimming took 6 bases from V and 2 from J, leaving 13 bases between them. This CDR3 has 14 residues.

The chain carries TRBV18 and TRBJ2-1, with TRBD2 matching over 13 bases. J lost 6 bases, V lost 3 bases, and 5 bases had no gene match. CDR3 size: 16 residues. From germline, CDR1 is KGHSH and CDR2 LQKENI. The chain's CDR3 is CASSPSTSGGANEQFF. CDR3 bases: TGTGCCAGCTCACCGTCTACTAGCGGGGGGGCCAATGAGCAGTTCTTC.

This clone was counted between two and nine times. This chain connects TRBV13 to TRBJ1-2; 8 bases fit TRBD1. V was pared by 0 bases and J by 7 bases, with 4 bases of the junction left unmatched. The V gene's germline CDR1 is PRHDT and CDR2 FYEKMQ (reference sequence). The CDR3 covers 14 residues. The CDR3 region is CASSLGTGARGYTF. DNA of the CDR3: TGTGCCAGCAGCTTAGGGACAGGGGCGCGTGGCTACACCTTC. The full variable domain, with the rest looked up from reference TRBV13 and TRBJ1-2, is AAGVIQSPRHLIKEKRETATLKCYPIPRHDTVYWYQQGPGQDPQFLISFYEKMQSDKGSIPDRFSAQQFSDYHSELNMSSLELGDSALYFCASSLGTGARGYTFGSGTRLTVV.

The chain employs TRBV20-1 and TRBJ2-4; 7 bases match TRBD2. The germline V gene encodes CDR1 DFQATT and CDR2 SNEGSKA (reference sequence). The CDR3 loop spans 11 amino acids. Unmatched junction bases numbered 3, after V lost 6 bases and J lost 7 bases. CDR3 DNA sequence: TGCAGTGCGGGGGAGGGGAACATTCAGTACTTC. Translated: CSAGEGNIQYF.

This rearrangement joins TRBV19 to TRBJ1-5; maybe TRBD1 (5 bases). The CDR3 contains 13 residues. V lost 5 bases and J lost 4, with 9 bases in between. Germline V gene data show CDR1 as LNHDA and CDR2 as SQIVND (reference sequence). CDR3 DNA sequence: TGTGCCAGTAGTTGGGGCAGTAATCAGCCCCAGCATTTT. It yields the protein CASSWGSNQPQHF. The complete variable domain, with remaining parts taken from reference TRBV19 and TRBJ1-5, reads DGGITQSPKYLFRKEGQNVTLSCEQNLNHDAMYWYRQDPGQGLRLIYYSQIVNDFQKGDIAEGYSVSREKKESFPLTVTSAQKNPTAFYLCASSWGSNQPQHFGDGTRLSIL.